One sample yielded the 6 T cell receptor beta chains listed below, sequenced in a study of blood T cell repertoires in COVID-19. Some clones are missing from TCRdb's copy, which holds only in-frame ones; the method was immunoSEQ multiplex PCR. The sample holds about 65,000 clones, 81% seen once. The specimen sequenced was peripheral blood. The source is a man older than 75 with acute or convalescent COVID-19.

This sequence joins TRBV10-3 and TRBJ2-2; perhaps TRBD2 as D (5 bases). Trimming removed 11 bases from V and 4 bases from J, with 20 bases in between. This CDR3 region has 15 residues. CDR1 ENHRY and CDR2 SYGVKD come from the germline V gene. Here the CDR3 DNA reads TGTGCCGCCTCCGACCCTCCGGGATCCACCGGGGAGCTGTTTTTT. It yields the protein CAASDPPGSTGELFF.

The chain has TRBV7-8 and TRBJ2-3; 10 bases are shared with TRBD2. This CDR3 has 17 amino acids. V was pared by 5 bases and J by 0 bases, with 8 bases of the junction left unmatched. The germline V gene encodes CDR1 SGHVS and CDR2 FQNEAQ. The DNA of the CDR3 is TGTGCCAGCAGCCTCCGTCTAGCGGGGGAAAGCACAGATACGCAGTATTTT. Amino acids: CASSLRLAGESTDTQYF.

V usage is TRBV5-8 and J usage is TRBJ2-2; no definite D call. This CDR3 region has 13 residues. CDR1 SGHTS and CDR2 YDEGEE come from the germline V gene. The V end was cut by 2 bases, the J end by 4 bases, with 6 bases between. As DNA, the CDR3 is TGTGCCAGCAGCTTACACAGCACCGGGGAGCTGTTTTTT. Residues: CASSLHSTGELFF.

This clone was counted only a few times. The chain has TRBV6-1 and TRBJ1-6, with 7 bases lining up with TRBD1. The CDR3 spans 18 residues. Trimming cost V 0 bases and J 2 bases; bases outside gene matches: 7. Germline V gives CDR1 MNHNS, CDR2 SASEGT. CDR3 in amino acids: CASSEAYRGQAYNSPLHF. In nucleotides, the CDR3 is TGTGCCAGCAGTGAAGCGTATAGGGGGCAAGCCTATAATTCACCCCTCCACTTT.

V is TRBV5-1 and J is TRBJ2-3; D is undetermined. Trimming stripped 1 base from V and 2 bases from J, with 11 bases between. Germline CDR1 is SGHRS and CDR2 is YFSETQ. The CDR3 is 15 residues long. The CDR3 loop is CASSLNGLSTDTQYF. In DNA, the CDR3 is TGCGCCAGCAGCTTGAATGGCTTATCCACAGATACGCAGTATTTT. Variable domain in full (rest from reference TRBV5-1 and TRBJ2-3): KAGVTQTPRYLIKTRGQQVTLSCSPISGHRSVSWYQQTPGQGLQFLFEYFSETQRNKGNFPGRFSGRQFSNSRSEMNVSTLELGDSALYLCASSLNGLSTDTQYFGPGTRLTVL.

This chain connects TRBV30 to TRBJ1-4, with D unresolved. The CDR3 contains 12 residues. V lost 3 bases and J 7 bases, leaving 9 bases between the germline ends. CDR1 is GTSNPN and CDR2 is SVGIG in the germline V gene (reference sequence). CDR3 region: CAWSPLPEKLFF. The CDR3 DNA sequence: TGTGCCTGGAGCCCACTTCCTGAAAAACTGTTTTTT. Based on the CDR3 plus reference TRBV30 and TRBJ1-4, the full variable domain is SQTIHQWPATLVQPVGSPLSLECTVEGTSNPNLYWYRQAAGRGLQLLFYSVGIGQISSEVPQNLSASRPQDRQFILSSKKLLLSDSGFYLCAWSPLPEKLFFGSGTQLSVL.